Given below is one T cell receptor beta chain in context. The antigen is unknown. Repertoires were generated with immunoSEQ multiplex PCR, while TCRdb's copy carries only in-frame clones and drops some. The sample holds approximately 70,000 clones, roughly 82% seen once. These data belong to a study of OX40 agonist ivuxolimab in advanced cancers. Study details: Among those treated, three patients had partial responses, one with hepatocellular carcinoma and two with cutaneous melanoma. Whole-study findings and limits: Patients with a partial response at 0.1-3.0 mg/kg had among the lowest clonal expansion. Mean expanded clone counts were higher in CD8+ than CD4+ T cells.

The CDR3 length is 15 residues. V lost 0 bases and J lost 0, with 8 bases in between. Germline V lookup: CDR1 SEHNR, CDR2 FQNEAQ (reference sequence). This specimen consisted of CD4+ or CD8+ T cells sorted from blood, obtained in a trial of the OX40 agonist ivuxolimab. The V gene is TRBV7-9, the J gene TRBJ1-1; D call uncertain. The source is an adult with an advanced solid tumor such as melanoma, head and neck, liver or kidney cancer. The CDR3 here is CASSLAGRMNTEAFF. CDR3 nucleotides: TGTGCCAGCAGCTTAGCTGGTCGGATGAACACTGAAGCTTTCTTT.